The clone carrying this TCR beta chain was recorded a few times. This sample is part of a study of human T cells and chemical hapten exposure. This CDR3 has 16 amino acids. The V end lost 0 bases, the J end lost 5 bases, and 18 bases lay between the germline ends. Germline CDR1 DFQATT, CDR2 SNEGSKA (reference sequence). TCRdb passed the RACE reads through MiXCR, listing each CDR3 protein once. The data contain about 360,000 distinct CDR3 sequences, nearly 5% of them singletons. This sample's time point: patch test 1, 2 weeks after DPC sensitization. Described treatment: therapeutic diphenylcyclopropenone sensitization with weekly scalp DPC.

This chain joins TRBV20-1 and TRBJ2-3; D unresolved. This clonotype originated in a woman between 45 and 60 years old with alopecia areata. Some clones in this sample may be carry-over from other donors' samples. Sequencing used whole blood, obtained in connection with sensitization to the hapten diphenylcyclopropenone (DPC). The CDR3 reads CSAREIDPRTRDTQYF. In DNA form, the CDR3 reads TGCAGTGCTAGAGAAATTGACCCTAGGACGAGAGATACGCAGTATTTT.